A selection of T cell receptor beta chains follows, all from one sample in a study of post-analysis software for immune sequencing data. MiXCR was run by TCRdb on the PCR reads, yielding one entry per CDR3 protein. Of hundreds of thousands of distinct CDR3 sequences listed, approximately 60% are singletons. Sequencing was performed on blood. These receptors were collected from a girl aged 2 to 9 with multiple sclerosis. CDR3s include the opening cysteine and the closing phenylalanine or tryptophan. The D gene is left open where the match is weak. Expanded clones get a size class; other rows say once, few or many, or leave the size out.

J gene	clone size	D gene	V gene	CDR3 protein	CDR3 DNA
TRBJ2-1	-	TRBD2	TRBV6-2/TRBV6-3	CASSQSRLAGGPYNEQFF	TGTGCCAGCAGTCAATCCAGACTAGCGGGGGGGCCTTACAATGAGCAGTTCTTC
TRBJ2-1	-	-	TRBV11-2	CASSSEASVNNEQFF	TGTGCCAGCAGCTCCGAGGCTAGCGTGAACAATGAGCAGTTCTTC
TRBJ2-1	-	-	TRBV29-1	CSVVLPGPAGNEQFF	TGCAGCGTTGTGTTACCGGGACCAGCGGGCAATGAGCAGTTCTTC
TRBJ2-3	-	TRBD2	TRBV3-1	CASSQKARGGPGTDTQYF	TGTGCCAGCAGCCAAAAGGCGCGGGGGGGCCCTGGCACAGATACGCAGTATTTT
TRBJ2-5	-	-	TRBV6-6	CASRARQGRDETQYF	TGTGCCAGCAGGGCAAGACAGGGGAGGGACGAGACCCAGTACTTC
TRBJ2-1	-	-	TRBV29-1	CSVDVAGISYNEQFF	TGCAGCGTTGATGTGGCAGGGATTTCCTACAATGAGCAGTTCTTC
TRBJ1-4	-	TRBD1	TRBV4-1	CASSQVGRDRGNEKLFF	TGCGCCAGCAGCCAAGTTGGGCGTGACAGGGGTAATGAAAAACTGTTTTTT
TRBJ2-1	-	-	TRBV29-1	CSVDTFSYNEQFF	TGCAGCGTTGATACATTCTCCTACAATGAGCAGTTCTTC
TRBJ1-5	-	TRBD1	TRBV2	CASSVGTGVFSNQPQHF	TGTGCCAGCAGTGTCGGGACAGGGGTCTTTAGCAATCAGCCCCAGCATTTT
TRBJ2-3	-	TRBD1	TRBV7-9	CASSRTGALTDTQYF	TGTGCCAGCAGCCGGACAGGGGCCCTTACAGATACGCAGTATTTT
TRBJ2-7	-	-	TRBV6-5	CASSYEPLGSYEQYF	TGTGCCAGCAGTTACGAACCTTTAGGCTCCTACGAGCAGTACTTC
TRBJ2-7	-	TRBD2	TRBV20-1	CSANIASGRRQYF	TGCAGTGCTAACATAGCTAGCGGGAGGAGGCAGTACTTC
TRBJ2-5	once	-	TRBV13	CASSPRQAAAQYF	TGTGCCAGCAGCCCTAGACAGGCGGCGGCCCAGTACTTC
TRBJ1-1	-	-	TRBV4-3	CASSQEGSGGNTEAFF	TGCGCCAGCAGCCAAGAGGGTTCGGGGGGGAACACTGAAGCTTTCTTT
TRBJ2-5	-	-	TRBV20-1	CSVFSGGGSFQETQYF	TGCAGTGTGTTTTCGGGGGGCGGGAGCTTCCAAGAGACCCAGTACTTC
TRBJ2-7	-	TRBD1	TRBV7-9	CASSAMVRDRGYEQYF	TGTGCCAGCAGCGCAATGGTTCGGGACAGGGGGTACGAGCAGTACTTC
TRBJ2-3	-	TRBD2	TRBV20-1	CSALIAGGPADTQYF	TGCAGTGCTCTCATAGCGGGAGGGCCCGCAGATACGCAGTATTTT
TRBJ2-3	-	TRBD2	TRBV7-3	CASSSKDKELAPYESTDTQYF	TGTGCCAGCAGCTCAAAGGATAAGGAACTAGCGCCCTATGAGAGCACAGATACGCAGTATTTT
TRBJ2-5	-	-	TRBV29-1	CSVESLGETQYF	TGCAGCGTTGAGTCGTTGGGGGAGACCCAGTACTTC
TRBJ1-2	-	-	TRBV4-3	CASSQEGRGHYGYTF	TGCGCCAGCAGCCAAGAGGGGCGGGGACACTATGGCTACACCTTC
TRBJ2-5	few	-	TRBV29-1	CSVGVTLDGTQYF	TGCAGCGTTGGGGTTACCCTCGACGGGACCCAGTACTTC
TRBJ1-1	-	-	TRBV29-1	CSVSRTDNTEAFF	TGCAGCGTTTCTAGGACAGATAACACCGAAGCTTTCTTT
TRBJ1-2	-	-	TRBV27	CASSLFGGPYGYTF	TGTGCCAGCAGTTTATTCGGCGGGCCCTATGGCTACACCTTC
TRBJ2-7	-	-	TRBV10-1	CASSGAGTERLNSGDEQYF	TGCGCCAGCAGTGGAGCCGGGACGGAGAGGTTAAATTCGGGGGACGAGCAGTACTTC
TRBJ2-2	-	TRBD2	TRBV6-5	CASSYSAGRGFGELFF	TGTGCCAGCAGTTATTCGGCCGGGAGGGGATTCGGGGAGCTGTTTTTT
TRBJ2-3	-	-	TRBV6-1	CASTYPGRRADTQYF	TGTGCCAGCACTTACCCGGGAAGGCGGGCAGATACGCAGTATTTT
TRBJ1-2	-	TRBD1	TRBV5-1	CASSYHRTGKDGYTF	TGCGCCAGCAGCTATCACCGGACAGGGAAAGATGGCTACACCTTC
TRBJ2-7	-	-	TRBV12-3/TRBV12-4	CASSLAGMAREQYF	TGTGCCAGCAGTTTAGCGGGAATGGCTCGCGAGCAGTACTTC
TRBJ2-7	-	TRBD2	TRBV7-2	CASSLQGGSLNEQYF	TGTGCCAGCAGCTTACAGGGCGGGAGTTTAAATGAGCAGTACTTC
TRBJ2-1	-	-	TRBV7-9	CASIQSSYNEQFF	TGTGCCAGCATCCAGAGCTCCTACAATGAGCAGTTCTTC
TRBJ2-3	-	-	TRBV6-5	CASSYSTVTDTQYF	TGTGCCAGCAGTTACTCGACGGTCACAGATACGCAGTATTTT
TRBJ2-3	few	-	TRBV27	CASSFQGGADTQYF	TGTGCCAGCAGTTTTCAGGGAGGCGCAGATACGCAGTATTTT
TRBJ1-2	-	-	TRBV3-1	CASSQGGTSYGYTF	TGTGCCAGCAGCCAAGGAGGGACCTCCTATGGCTACACCTTC
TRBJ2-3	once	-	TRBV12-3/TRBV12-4	CASSLRGVTDTQYF	TGTGCCAGCAGTCTCAGGGGGGTAACAGATACGCAGTATTTT
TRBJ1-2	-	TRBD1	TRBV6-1	CASREVGQGGTGSYTF	TGTGCCAGCAGGGAAGTGGGACAGGGTGGCACCGGGAGCTACACCTTC
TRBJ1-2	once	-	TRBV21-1	CASSKALCADYGYTF	TGTGCCAGTAGCAAAGCGCTTTGCGCTGACTATGGCTACACCTTC
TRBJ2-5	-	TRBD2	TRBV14	CASSQGRAGDDTQYF	TGTGCCAGCAGCCAAGGAAGAGCGGGAGACGATACCCAGTACTTC
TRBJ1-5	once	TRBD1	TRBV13	CASSLGRGSGQPQHF	TGTGCCAGCAGCTTAGGCAGGGGGTCGGGACAGCCCCAGCATTTT
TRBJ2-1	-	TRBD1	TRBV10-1	CASSEVGGVEQFF	TGCGCCAGCAGTGAGGTAGGGGGCGTTGAGCAGTTCTTC
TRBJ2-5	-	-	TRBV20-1	CSARRPSEEETQYF	TGCAGTGCGAGACGCCCTAGCGAGGAAGAGACCCAGTACTTC
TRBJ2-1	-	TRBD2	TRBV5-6	CASSPWVRGDYNEQFF	TGTGCCAGCAGTCCCTGGGTGCGGGGGGACTACAATGAGCAGTTCTTC
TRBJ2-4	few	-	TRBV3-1	CASSQEGSAKNIQYF	TGTGCCAGCAGCCAAGAAGGGTCAGCCAAAAACATTCAGTACTTC
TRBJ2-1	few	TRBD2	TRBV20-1	CSAETSSGRGRNEQFF	TGCAGTGCTGAAACATCTAGCGGGAGAGGCAGAAATGAGCAGTTCTTC
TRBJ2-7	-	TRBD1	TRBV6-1	CASSAGTVSSYEQYF	TGTGCCAGCAGTGCCGGGACAGTTAGCTCCTACGAGCAGTACTTC
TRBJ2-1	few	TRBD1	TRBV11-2	CASSPPTGLGEQFF	TGTGCCAGCAGCCCGCCGACAGGGTTGGGCGAGCAGTTCTTC
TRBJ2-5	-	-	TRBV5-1	CASSLLTGSGETQYF	TGCGCCAGCAGCTTGTTGACGGGGAGTGGAGAGACCCAGTACTTC
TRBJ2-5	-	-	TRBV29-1	CSVTPGLETQYF	TGCAGCGTCACACCCGGGTTGGAGACCCAGTACTTC
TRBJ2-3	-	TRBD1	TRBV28	CASSPMGQGADTQYF	TGTGCCAGCAGTCCCATGGGACAGGGAGCAGATACGCAGTATTTT
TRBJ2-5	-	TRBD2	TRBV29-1	CSVDWAGEEETQYF	TGCAGCGTTGATTGGGCGGGAGAAGAAGAGACCCAGTACTTC
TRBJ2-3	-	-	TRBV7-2	CASSLYRRLPSTDTQYF	TGTGCCAGCAGCTTATATAGAAGACTCCCTAGCACAGATACGCAGTATTTT
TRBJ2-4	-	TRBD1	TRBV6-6	CASSSTRQGFGDIRYF	TGTGCCAGCAGTTCCACCCGACAGGGGTTTGGGGACATTCGGTACTTC
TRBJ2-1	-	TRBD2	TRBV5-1	CASSLLKRGILYNEQFF	TGCGCCAGCAGCTTACTAAAGCGGGGGATACTCTACAATGAGCAGTTCTTC
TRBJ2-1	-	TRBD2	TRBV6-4	CASSVAGGPHSYNEQFF	TGTGCCAGCAGTGTTGCGGGGGGACCACACTCCTACAATGAGCAGTTCTTC
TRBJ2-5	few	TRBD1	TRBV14	CASSLTTGWLETQYF	TGTGCCAGCAGTCTTACGACAGGGTGGTTGGAGACCCAGTACTTC
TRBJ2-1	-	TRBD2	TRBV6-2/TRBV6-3	CASSYILAGGLYNEQFF	TGTGCCAGCAGTTACATCTTAGCGGGGGGACTGTACAATGAGCAGTTCTTC
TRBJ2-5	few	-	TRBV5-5	CASSPRRQRETQYF	TGTGCCAGCAGCCCTCGAAGACAGAGGGAGACCCAGTACTTC
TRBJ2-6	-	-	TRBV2	CASSAEVHSGANVLTF	TGTGCCAGCAGTGCTGAGGTCCACTCTGGGGCCAACGTCCTGACTTTC
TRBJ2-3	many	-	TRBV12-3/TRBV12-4	CASRGTDTQYF	TGTGCCAGCAGGGGCACAGATACGCAGTATTTT
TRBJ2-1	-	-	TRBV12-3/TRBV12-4	CASTQGSGFSYNEQFF	TGTGCCAGCACCCAGGGGAGCGGCTTCTCCTACAATGAGCAGTTCTTC